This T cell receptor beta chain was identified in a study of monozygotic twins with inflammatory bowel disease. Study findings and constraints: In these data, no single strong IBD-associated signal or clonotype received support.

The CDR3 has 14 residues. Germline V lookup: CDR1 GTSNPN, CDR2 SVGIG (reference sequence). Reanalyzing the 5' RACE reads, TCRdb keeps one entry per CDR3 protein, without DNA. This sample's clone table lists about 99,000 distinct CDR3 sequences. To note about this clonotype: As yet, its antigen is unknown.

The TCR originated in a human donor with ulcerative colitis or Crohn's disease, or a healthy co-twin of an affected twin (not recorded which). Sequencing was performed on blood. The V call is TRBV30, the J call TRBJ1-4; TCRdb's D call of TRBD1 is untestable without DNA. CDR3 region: CAWTPGQGRKKLFF.